This T cell receptor (beta chain) was sequenced in a study of blood T cell repertoires in COVID-19 (dated by TCRdb to the early 2020s). About the investigation overall: Collaborator samples came from the United States, Italy and Spain and covered acute and convalescent phases of COVID-19. The prospective study material was composed of cDNA or gDNA derived from T cells, B-cell-depleted T cells, or PBMCs. The dataset comprised deeply sampled blood TCRbeta repertoires from subjects exposed to, actively infected with, or recovered from COVID-19. A freely available public database, intended as a resource for researchers studying the immune response to SARS-CoV-2, is where the repertoires were released. The samples were drawn from two sources: the first 160 participants of the ongoing ImmuneRACE study, and approximately 1,300 subjects contributed by 6 global collaborators. Nearly every sample came with metadata listing a de-identified subject ID, COVID-19 status, age in years and sex. Where available, HLA class I and class II types were obtained from metadata supplied by the sample provider rather than from assay-based typing. The study at large found these results: The amount of clinical and demographic metadata varied by source and participant and was provided uncurated.

V and J are truncated by 0 bases and 4 bases respectively, leaving an intervening sequence of 13 bases. The CDR3 runs 16 amino acids, cysteine and phenylalanine included. Left in the record is the CDR3 DNA by itself, 48 bases read in frame from the first base. The CDR1 and CDR2 encoded by the germline V gene (reference sequence) are SGHNT and YYREEE. Details on this clone: It lacks a known antigen. The record has no base qualities; no much larger clone is one base away.

The immunoSEQ Assay, a bias-controlled multiplex PCR, was used to amplify TCRbeta CDR3 regions from genomic DNA. The study's own analysis went as follows. Within the assay, amplification of reference gene primers was used to estimate how many nucleated cells each sample contained. Sequence reads were collapsed and filtered to measure the absolute abundance of every unique TCRbeta CDR3 rearrangement. Productive Simpson clonality was computed per sample as the square root of Simpson's diversity index over productive rearrangements. This immuneACCESS table, as held by TCRdb, lists in-frame sequences with V and J called but not all clones. Of the missing ones, under half trace to an unresolved V gene in checked studies; the others have no known cause. V and J calls and clone size come straight from that table; D and trimming were deduced from the DNA. This sample comprises 200,000 to 250,000 clones, roughly 87% of them detected only once. Together, the top ten hold 10% to 12% of the sample.

In the prospective study, participants were about 18 to 95 years old, resided in about two dozen geographic areas of the United States, and were enrolled through a virtual design. Cohort assignment in the prospective study relied on participant-reported clinical history from a screening survey and a study questionnaire. Recovered participants in ImmuneRACE Cohort 3 were defined by two consecutive negative NP/OP PCR tests, clearance by a healthcare professional, or resolution of symptoms. Mobile phlebotomists in the prospective study collected whole blood, serum and a nasopharyngeal or oropharyngeal swab from every participant. Additional blood draws and questionnaires over a roughly two-month period could optionally be provided by prospective study participants. Prospective study blood samples were shipped either frozen or at room temperature before DNA extraction.

The clonotype comes from a man in his thirties or forties who had recovered from COVID-19. The chain is made from TRBV5-4 and TRBJ2-2; TRBD2 is possibly the D segment (7 matching bases). Sequenced material: PBMCs or T cells enriched from blood (not recorded which). This receptor carries the CDR3 CASSLVGGRGTGELFF. The DNA reads TGTGCCAGCAGCTTGGTCGGGGGGCGGGGCACCGGGGAGCTGTTTTTT.